This T cell receptor (beta chain) derives from a study of response to subunit inactivated influenza vaccine. Study-level points and caveats: Each seasonal flu vaccination may recruit only limited new T cells, authors suggested.

TCRdb recomputed calls from the RT-PCR reads with MiXCR, one row per CDR3 protein. Of under 200,000 distinct CDR3 sequences listed, roughly 11% were seen once; the top ten hold approximately 13%. This clonotype occurred many times. Antigen: not known. Compared with germline, one end of the junction differs, possibly owing to a read error. Germline V gene sequence: CDR1 SGHRS, CDR2 YFSETQ. This CDR3 has 14 residues. The sequenced sample was non-naive T cells sorted from PBMCs, obtained more than 35 days after vaccination. The receptor's source is a man aged 45-65 years who received an inactivated influenza vaccine. The rearrangement uses TRBV5-1 and TRBJ2-1; 11 bases agree with TRBD2. The CDR3 DNA sequence: TGCGCCAGCAGCCCTACTAGCGGGAGCAATGAGCAGTTCTTT. It specifies CASSPTSGSNEQFF.